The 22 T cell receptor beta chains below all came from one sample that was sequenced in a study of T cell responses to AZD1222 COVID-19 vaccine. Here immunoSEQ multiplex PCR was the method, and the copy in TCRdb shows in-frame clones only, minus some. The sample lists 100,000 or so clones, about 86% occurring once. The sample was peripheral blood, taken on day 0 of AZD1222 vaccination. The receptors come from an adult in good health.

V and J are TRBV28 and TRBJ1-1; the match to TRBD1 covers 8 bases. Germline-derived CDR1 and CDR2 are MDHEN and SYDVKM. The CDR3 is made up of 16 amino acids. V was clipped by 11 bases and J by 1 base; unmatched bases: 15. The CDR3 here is CAGGHLPGQANTEAFF. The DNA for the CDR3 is TGTGCCGGCGGACATTTGCCGGGACAGGCGAACACTGAAGCTTTCTTT.

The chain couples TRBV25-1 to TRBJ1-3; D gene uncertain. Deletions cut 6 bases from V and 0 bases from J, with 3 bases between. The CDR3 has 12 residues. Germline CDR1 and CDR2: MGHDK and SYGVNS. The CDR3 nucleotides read TGTGCCAGCAGCGCCTCTGGAAACACCATATATTTT. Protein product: CASSASGNTIYF.

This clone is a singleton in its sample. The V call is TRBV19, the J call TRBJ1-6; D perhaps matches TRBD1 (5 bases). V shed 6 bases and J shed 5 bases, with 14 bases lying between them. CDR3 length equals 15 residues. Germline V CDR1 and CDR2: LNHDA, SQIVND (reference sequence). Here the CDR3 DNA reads TGTGCCAGTAGACCCCGGGACGGGAATAATTCACCCCTCCACTTT. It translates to CASRPRDGNNSPLHF.

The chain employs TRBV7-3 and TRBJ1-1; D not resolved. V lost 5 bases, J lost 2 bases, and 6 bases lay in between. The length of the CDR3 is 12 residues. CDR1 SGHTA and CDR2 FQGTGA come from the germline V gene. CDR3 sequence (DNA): TGTGCCAGCAGCCTCGACAACACTGAAGCTTTCTTT. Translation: CASSLDNTEAFF.

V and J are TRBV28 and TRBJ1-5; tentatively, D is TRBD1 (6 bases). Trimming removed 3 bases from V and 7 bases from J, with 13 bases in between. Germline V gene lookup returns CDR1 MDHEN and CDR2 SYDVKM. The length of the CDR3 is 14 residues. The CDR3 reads CASSFLGGGQPQHF. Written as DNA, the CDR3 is TGTGCCAGCAGTTTTTTGGGGGGCGGGCAGCCCCAGCATTTT. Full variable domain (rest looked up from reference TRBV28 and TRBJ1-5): DVKVTQSSRYLVKRTGEKVFLECVQDMDHENMFWYRQDPGLGLRLIYFSYDVKMKEKGDIPEGYSVSREKKERFSLILESASTNQTSMYLCASSFLGGGQPQHFGDGTRLSIL.

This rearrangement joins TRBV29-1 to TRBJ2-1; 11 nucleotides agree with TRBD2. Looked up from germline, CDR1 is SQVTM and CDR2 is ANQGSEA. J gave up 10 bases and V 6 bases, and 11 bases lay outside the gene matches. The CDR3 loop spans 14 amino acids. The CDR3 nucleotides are TGCAGCGTCCCGAGGACTAGCGGGTTACGAGAGCAGTTCTTC. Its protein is CSVPRTSGLREQFF.

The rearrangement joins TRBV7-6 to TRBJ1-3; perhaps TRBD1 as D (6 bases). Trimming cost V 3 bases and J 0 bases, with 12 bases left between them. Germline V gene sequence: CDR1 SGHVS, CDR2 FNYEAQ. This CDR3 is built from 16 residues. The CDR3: CASSLDSLSSGNTIYF. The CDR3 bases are TGTGCCAGCAGCTTGGACAGTTTATCCTCTGGAAACACCATATATTTT.

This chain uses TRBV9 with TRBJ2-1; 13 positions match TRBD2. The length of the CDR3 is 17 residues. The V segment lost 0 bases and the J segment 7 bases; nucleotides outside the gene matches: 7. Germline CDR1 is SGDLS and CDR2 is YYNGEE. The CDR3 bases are TGTGCCAGCAGCGTAGGGACTAGCGGGAGTGTGGTAAATGAGCAGTTCTTC. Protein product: CASSVGTSGSVVNEQFF.

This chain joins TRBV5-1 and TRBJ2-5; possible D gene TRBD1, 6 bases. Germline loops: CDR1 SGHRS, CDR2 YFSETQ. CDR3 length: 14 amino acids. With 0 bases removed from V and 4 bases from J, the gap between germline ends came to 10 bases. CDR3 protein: CASSLVGGPETQYF. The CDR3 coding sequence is TGCGCCAGCAGCTTGGTAGGGGGTCCAGAGACCCAGTACTTC.

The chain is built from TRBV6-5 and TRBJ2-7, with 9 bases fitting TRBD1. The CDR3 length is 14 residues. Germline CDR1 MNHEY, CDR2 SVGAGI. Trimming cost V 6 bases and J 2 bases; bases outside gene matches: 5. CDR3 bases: TGTGCCAGCAGCTATGGACAGGGGCCCTACGAGCAGTACTTC. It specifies CASSYGQGPYEQYF.

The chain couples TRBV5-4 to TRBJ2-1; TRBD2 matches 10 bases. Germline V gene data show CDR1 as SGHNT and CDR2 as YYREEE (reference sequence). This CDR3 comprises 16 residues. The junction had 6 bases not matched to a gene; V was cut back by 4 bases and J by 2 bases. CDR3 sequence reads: CASSQKSGRAYNEQFF. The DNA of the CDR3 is TGTGCCAGCAGCCAGAAAAGCGGGAGGGCCTACAATGAGCAGTTCTTC. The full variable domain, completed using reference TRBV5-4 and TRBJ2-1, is ETGVTQSPTHLIKTRGQQVTLRCSSQSGHNTVSWYQQALGQGPQFIFQYYREEENGRGNFPPRFSGLQFPNYSSELNVNALELDDSALYLCASSQKSGRAYNEQFFGPGTRLTVL.

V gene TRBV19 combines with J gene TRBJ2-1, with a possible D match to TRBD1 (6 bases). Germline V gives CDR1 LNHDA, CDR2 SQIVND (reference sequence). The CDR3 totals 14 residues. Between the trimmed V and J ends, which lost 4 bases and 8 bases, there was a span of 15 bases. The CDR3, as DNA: TGTGCCAGTAGTACCGACACAGGGAGCGATGAGCAGTTCTTC. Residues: CASSTDTGSDEQFF. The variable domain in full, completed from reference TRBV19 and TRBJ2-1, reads DGGITQSPKYLFRKEGQNVTLSCEQNLNHDAMYWYRQDPGQGLRLIYYSQIVNDFQKGDIAEGYSVSREKKESFPLTVTSAQKNPTAFYLCASSTDTGSDEQFFGPGTRLTVL.

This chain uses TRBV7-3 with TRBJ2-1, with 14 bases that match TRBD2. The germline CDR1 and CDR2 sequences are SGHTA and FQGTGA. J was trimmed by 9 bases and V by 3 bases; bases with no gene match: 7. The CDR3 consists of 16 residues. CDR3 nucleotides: TGTGCCAGCAGCTTGACTAGCGGGAGGGCCAGTGGTGAGCAGTTCTTC. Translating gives CASSLTSGRASGEQFF.

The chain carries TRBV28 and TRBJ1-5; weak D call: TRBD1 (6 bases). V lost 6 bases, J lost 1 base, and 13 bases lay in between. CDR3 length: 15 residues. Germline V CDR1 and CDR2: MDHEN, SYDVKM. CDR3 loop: CASSMEGGSNQPQHF. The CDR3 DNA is TGTGCCAGCAGCATGGAGGGGGGCAGCAATCAGCCCCAGCATTTT.

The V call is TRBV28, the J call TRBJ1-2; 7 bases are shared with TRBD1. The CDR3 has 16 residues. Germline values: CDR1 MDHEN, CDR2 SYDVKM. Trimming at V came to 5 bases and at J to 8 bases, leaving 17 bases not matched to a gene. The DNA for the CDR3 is TGTGCCAGCAGTCTCCCTCCCGTGACAGGGCTAGGGGGCTACACCTTC. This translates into CASSLPPVTGLGGYTF.

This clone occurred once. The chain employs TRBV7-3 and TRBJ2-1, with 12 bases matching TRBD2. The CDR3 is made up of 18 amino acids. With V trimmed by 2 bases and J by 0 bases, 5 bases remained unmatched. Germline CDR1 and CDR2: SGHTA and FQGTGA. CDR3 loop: CASSLWGTSGSSYNEQFF. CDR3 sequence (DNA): TGTGCCAGCAGCTTATGGGGGACTAGCGGGTCCTCCTACAATGAGCAGTTCTTC.

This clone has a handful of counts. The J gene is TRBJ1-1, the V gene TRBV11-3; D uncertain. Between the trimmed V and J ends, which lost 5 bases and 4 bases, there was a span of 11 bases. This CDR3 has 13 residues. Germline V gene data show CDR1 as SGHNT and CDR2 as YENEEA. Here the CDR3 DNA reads TGTGCCAGCAGCGCATTGGGTACCACTGAAGCTTTCTTT. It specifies CASSALGTTEAFF.

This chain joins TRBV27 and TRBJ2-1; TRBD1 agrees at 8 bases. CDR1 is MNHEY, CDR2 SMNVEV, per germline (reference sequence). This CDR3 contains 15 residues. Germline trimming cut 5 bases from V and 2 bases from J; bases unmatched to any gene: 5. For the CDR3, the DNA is TGTGCCAGCAGTCCCCCGGGACAGGCCTACAATGAGCAGTTCTTC. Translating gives CASSPPGQAYNEQFF.

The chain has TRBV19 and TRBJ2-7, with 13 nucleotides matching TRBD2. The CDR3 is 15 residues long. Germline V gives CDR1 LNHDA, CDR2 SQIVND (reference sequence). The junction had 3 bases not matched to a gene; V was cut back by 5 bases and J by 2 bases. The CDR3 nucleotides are TGTGCCAGTAGTCCGGGACTAGCGGGAACCTACGAGCAGTACTTC. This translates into CASSPGLAGTYEQYF. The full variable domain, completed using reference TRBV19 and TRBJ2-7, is DGGITQSPKYLFRKEGQNVTLSCEQNLNHDAMYWYRQDPGQGLRLIYYSQIVNDFQKGDIAEGYSVSREKKESFPLTVTSAQKNPTAFYLCASSPGLAGTYEQYFGPGTRLTVT.

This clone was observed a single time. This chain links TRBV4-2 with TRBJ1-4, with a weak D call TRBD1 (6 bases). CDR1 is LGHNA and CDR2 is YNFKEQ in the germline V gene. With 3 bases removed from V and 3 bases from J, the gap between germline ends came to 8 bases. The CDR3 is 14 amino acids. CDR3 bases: TGTGCCAGCAGCCACCCAGGGGCTAATGAAAAACTGTTTTTT. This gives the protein CASSHPGANEKLFF.

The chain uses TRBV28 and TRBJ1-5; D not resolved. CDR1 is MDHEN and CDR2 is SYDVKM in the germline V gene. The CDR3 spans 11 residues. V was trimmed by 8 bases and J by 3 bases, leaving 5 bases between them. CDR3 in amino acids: CASGPNQPQHF. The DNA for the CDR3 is TGTGCCAGCGGGCCCAATCAGCCCCAGCATTTT. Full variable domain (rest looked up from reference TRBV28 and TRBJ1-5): DVKVTQSSRYLVKRTGEKVFLECVQDMDHENMFWYRQDPGLGLRLIYFSYDVKMKEKGDIPEGYSVSREKKERFSLILESASTNQTSMYLCASGPNQPQHFGDGTRLSIL.

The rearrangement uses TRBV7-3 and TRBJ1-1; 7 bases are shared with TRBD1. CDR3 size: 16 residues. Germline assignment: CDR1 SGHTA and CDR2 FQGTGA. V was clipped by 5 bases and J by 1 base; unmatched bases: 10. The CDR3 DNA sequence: TGTGCCAGCAGCGAGAACGTGGGGACAGCGAACACTGAAGCTTTCTTT. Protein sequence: CASSENVGTANTEAFF. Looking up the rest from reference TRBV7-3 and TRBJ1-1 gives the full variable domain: GAGVSQTPSNKVTEKGKYVELRCDPISGHTALYWYRQSLGQGPEFLIYFQGTGAADDSGLPNDRFFAVRPEGSVSTLKIQRTERGDSAVYLCASSENVGTANTEAFFGQGTRLTVV.